This T cell receptor beta chain appears in the sequencing data of a study of siplizumab effects on memory and regulatory T cells. The method was immunoSEQ multiplex PCR; TCRdb's version includes in-frame clones alone and lacks a portion of them. Here the sample spans roughly 100,000 clones, 93% being singletons. V lost 4 bases and J lost 7; bases outside the gene matches: 12. Germline values: CDR1 SGHVS, CDR2 FQNEAQ. The CDR3 runs to 15 residues. The receptor comes from a human donor in good health. The V gene is TRBV7-8, the J gene TRBJ2-7, with TRBD2 matching 8 bases. Sequences were obtained from CD4+ T cells sorted from blood. The CDR3 nucleotides are TGTGCCAGCAGCTCCCGGCGGGGGGCCCAGGGTGAGCAGTACTTC. Its protein product is CASSSRRGAQGEQYF.